This is a list of T cell receptor beta chains from one sample in a study of monozygotic twins with inflammatory bowel disease. TCRdb reprocessed the 5' RACE reads; each CDR3 protein has one entry and no DNA is given. The listing contains over 110,000 distinct CDR3 sequences. The sample comprised blood. Source of these receptors: a human donor with ulcerative colitis or Crohn's disease, or a healthy co-twin of an affected twin (not recorded which). Both conserved end residues are part of each CDR3.

TRBV5-6	TRBJ1-1	15	CASSLGKQGNTEAFF
TRBV5-1	TRBJ2-2	15	CASSLAQANTGELFF
TRBV20-1	TRBJ1-2	14	CSARADSLNYGYTF
TRBV7-2	TRBJ2-7	13	CASSSTGGYEQYF
TRBV28	TRBJ2-3	13	CASSSPGGDTQYF
TRBV9	TRBJ1-6	14	CASGPGRINSPLHF
TRBV10-3	TRBJ2-1	20	CAISESPGTGKRGRYNEQFF
TRBV20-1	TRBJ2-2	13	CSADRANTGELFF
TRBV27	TRBJ1-2	15	CASSLSTMVPFGYTF
TRBV5-1	TRBJ2-7	15	CASSLSAASSYEQYF
TRBV5-8	TRBJ2-3	14	CASSWARGTDTQYF
TRBV12-3/TRBV12-4	TRBJ2-5	15	CASSLTPRGEETQYF
TRBV4-2	TRBJ1-2	22	CASSQESPLRGLGDRMNYGYTF
TRBV5-1	TRBJ1-3	13	CASAGYSGNTIYF
TRBV7-2	TRBJ1-5	14	CASSLARDQRTQHF
TRBV20-1	TRBJ1-4	15	CSARDPQGAVEKLFF
TRBV12-3/TRBV12-4	TRBJ1-3	14	CASSWPGARDTIYF
TRBV20-1	TRBJ1-1	13	CSASQGGNTEAFF
TRBV7-2	TRBJ2-3	15	CASSLVGQSTDTQYF
TRBV3-1	TRBJ2-3	14	CASSRSGGTDTQYF
TRBV12-3/TRBV12-4	TRBJ2-5	14	CASSRLGRRETQYF
TRBV5-1	TRBJ2-7	14	CASSLISGDYEQYF
TRBV5-1	TRBJ1-3	17	CASSLDGTTLSGNTIYF
TRBV11-2	TRBJ1-2	13	CASSLSQGGGYTF
TRBV29-1	TRBJ1-2	12	CSVETGNYGYTF
TRBV19	TRBJ2-1	15	CASSTLGQEDGEQFF
TRBV12-3/TRBV12-4	TRBJ1-1	14	CASNWGSVNTEAFF
TRBV12-3/TRBV12-4	TRBJ2-2	17	CASSLLLGGPNTGELFF
TRBV7-8	TRBJ2-7	16	CASSLEFQGFHYEQYF
TRBV20-1	TRBJ2-1	16	CSAILDGVISYNEQFF
TRBV30	TRBJ2-3	14	CAWRQLAGGGTQYF
TRBV7-3	TRBJ2-3	16	CASSSRLAGSTDTQYF
TRBV5-1	TRBJ2-1	14	CASSLGYPTSEQFF
TRBV7-6	TRBJ1-1	17	CASSWTRAVSLNTEAFF
TRBV5-6	TRBJ1-1	16	CASSSFRGWFGTEAFF
TRBV20-1	TRBJ2-7	14	CSARDKALAYEQYF
TRBV28	TRBJ1-2	12	CASSTGSRGYTF